This TCR beta chain was sequenced for a study of T-cell memory formation after mild COVID-19. TCRdb re-analysed the 5' RACE reads in MiXCR, keeping a single row per CDR3 protein. The table lists roughly 410,000 distinct CDR3 sequences, approximately 25% of them singletons. The CDR3 has 15 amino acids. CDR1 is SGHRS, CDR2 YFSETQ, per germline. V shed 0 bases, J shed 6 bases, and the junction held 5 bases outside the gene matches. This sequence was found in an adult woman who had mild COVID-19 (a few samples of this study predate the infection). Cell type and time point are not known. This chain links TRBV5-1 with TRBJ2-1; 8 bases agree with TRBD1. Sequencing was performed on PBMCs or a T cell subset sorted from them (not recorded which). CDR3: CASSLARQGFNEQFF. The CDR3 DNA reads as TGCGCCAGCAGCTTGGCGAGACAGGGGTTCAATGAGCAGTTCTTC.